These 17 T cell receptor beta chains were all obtained from the same sample, sequenced in a study of T cell responses to AZD1222 COVID-19 vaccine. Some clones are missing from TCRdb's copy, which holds only in-frame ones; the method was immunoSEQ multiplex PCR. In the table there are over 100,000 clones, 85% to 90% of which are singletons. Specimen: peripheral blood, collected on day 0 of AZD1222 vaccination. Receptors were obtained from an adult in good health.

The chain couples TRBV20-1 to TRBJ1-2; 7 positions match TRBD1. V shed 6 bases, J shed 8 bases, and the junction held 6 bases outside the gene matches. This CDR3 comprises 11 residues. Germline V gene data show CDR1 as DFQATT and CDR2 as SNEGSKA (reference sequence). The CDR3 protein is CSAAEGAGYTF. CDR3 nucleotides: TGCAGTGCCGCGGAGGGGGCGGGCTACACCTTC.

V gene TRBV2 combines with J gene TRBJ1-5; D is possibly TRBD1 (5 bases). Trimming shortened V by 4 bases and J by 0 bases, and 10 bases separated the two germline ends. The CDR3 runs to 15 residues. Germline CDR1 SNHLY, CDR2 FYNNEI. CDR3 protein: CASSGGPPSNQPQHF. The CDR3 DNA sequence: TGTGCCAGCAGTGGGGGCCCCCCTAGCAATCAGCCCCAGCATTTT.

This clone was observed a handful of times. CDR3 sequence: CASSQEWRGGYNEQFF. CDR3 nucleotides: TGTGCCAGCAGCCAAGAGTGGCGGGGGGGCTACAATGAGCAGTTCTTC. The chain joins TRBV14 to TRBJ2-1; TRBD2 matches at 9 bases. Germline CDR1 is SGHDN and CDR2 is FVKESK. With 0 bases clipped from V and 3 bases from J, the junction kept 3 bases outside the gene matches. This CDR3 has 16 residues. The variable domain in full, with the rest retrieved from reference TRBV14 and TRBJ2-1, is EAGVTQFPSHSVIEKGQTVTLRCDPISGHDNLYWYRRVMGKEIKFLLHFVKESKQDESGMPNNRFLAERTGGTYSTLKVQPAELEDSGVYFCASSQEWRGGYNEQFFGPGTRLTVL.

This chain uses TRBV19 with TRBJ1-5, with D possibly being TRBD1 (6 bases). Deletions cut 2 bases from V and 2 bases from J, with 10 bases between. The CDR3 is 15 amino acids. Germline CDR1 reads LNHDA; CDR2 reads SQIVND (reference sequence). The CDR3 nucleotides are TGTGCCAGTAGTATAAACAGGGAGGGCAATCAGCCCCAGCATTTT. The encoded protein is CASSINREGNQPQHF.

The sample holds one count of this clone. The chain uses TRBV4-3 and TRBJ2-4, with D perhaps TRBD2 (5 bases). V dropped 0 bases and J dropped 7 bases, with 7 bases sitting between them. The germline V gene encodes CDR1 LGHNA and CDR2 YSLEER. The CDR3 consists of 13 residues. The CDR3 DNA follows: TGCGCCAGCAGCCAAGACAGGAGGAACATTCAGTACTTC. It is translated as CASSQDRRNIQYF.

V and J are TRBV4-1 and TRBJ1-5, with 10 bases matching TRBD1. J was trimmed by 6 bases and V by 4 bases; bases with no gene match: 9. From germline, CDR1 is MGHRA and CDR2 YSYEKL. The CDR3 is 16 amino acids. The CDR3 loop is CASSPTRGDRGQPQHF. For the CDR3, the DNA is TGCGCCAGCAGCCCCACCCGGGGGGACAGGGGTCAGCCCCAGCATTTT.

This chain connects TRBV7-9 to TRBJ2-5; D gene unclear. Between the trimmed V and J ends, which lost 5 bases and 9 bases, there was a span of 10 bases. CDR3 size: 11 residues. Germline V gene lookup returns CDR1 SEHNR and CDR2 FQNEAQ (reference sequence). CDR3 residues: CASSPRKAQYF. CDR3 bases: TGTGCCAGCAGCCCGCGGAAGGCCCAGTACTTC.

This clone has more than one count but fewer than ten. The V gene is TRBV21-1, the J gene TRBJ2-7; the table names TRBD1, a call not compared with the DNA. TRBV21-1 has pseudogene status. The CDR3 contains 15 residues. The CDR3 loop is CASSSRDRGGYEQYF. CDR3 DNA: TGTGCCAGCAGCAGCCGGGACAGGGGAGGCTACGAGCAGTACTTC.

The chain employs TRBV7-9 and TRBJ1-1, with 8 bases that match TRBD1. From germline, CDR1 is SEHNR and CDR2 FQNEAQ (reference sequence). The CDR3 has 12 amino acids. The V gene end was trimmed by 3 bases and the J gene end by 11 bases; junction bases not matched to a gene: 5. CDR3 sequence reads: CASSFPTGEAFF. In DNA form, the CDR3 reads TGTGCCAGCAGCTTCCCGACAGGGGAGGCTTTCTTT.

This clone was detected once. V and J are TRBV3-1 (or the pseudogene TRBV3-2) and TRBJ2-6; D is ambiguous. V shed 10 bases and J shed 5 bases, with 9 bases lying between them. Germline-derived CDR1 and CDR2 are LGHDT and YNNKEL (reference sequence). This CDR3 comprises 12 residues. The CDR3 loop reads CATSDRANVLTF. In nucleotides, the CDR3 is TGTGCCACCTCCGACCGGGCCAACGTCCTGACTTTC.

The chain carries TRBV5-1 and TRBJ2-7, with D perhaps TRBD1 (5 bases). The V and J ends lost 5 bases and 2 bases respectively, with 14 bases between them. This CDR3 is 14 amino acids long. CDR1 SGHRS and CDR2 YFSETQ come from the germline V gene. The CDR3 spells CASRLQVTAYEQYF. CDR3 nucleotide sequence: TGCGCCAGCAGGTTACAGGTTACCGCCTACGAGCAGTACTTC. Drawing the rest from reference TRBV5-1 and TRBJ2-7, the complete variable domain is KAGVTQTPRYLIKTRGQQVTLSCSPISGHRSVSWYQQTPGQGLQFLFEYFSETQRNKGNFPGRFSGRQFSNSRSEMNVSTLELGDSALYLCASRLQVTAYEQYFGPGTRLTVT.

The chain couples TRBV15 to TRBJ1-4; D ambiguous. Germline-derived CDR1 and CDR2 are LNHNV and YYDKDF (reference sequence). This CDR3 is 15 amino acids long. Trimming took off 3 bases at V and 6 bases at J, with 14 bases between the two ends. CDR3 residues: CATSRPEQFDEKLFF. The CDR3 DNA follows: TGTGCCACCAGCAGGCCGGAACAGTTTGATGAAAAACTGTTTTTT. The variable domain in full, with the rest retrieved from reference TRBV15 and TRBJ1-4, is DAMVIQNPRYQVTQFGKPVTLSCSQTLNHNVMYWYQQKSSQAPKLLFHYYDKDFNNEADTPDNFQSRRPNTSFCFLDIRSPGLGDTAMYLCATSRPEQFDEKLFFGSGTQLSVL.

The J gene is TRBJ2-1, the V gene TRBV27; TRBD1 matches at 7 bases. Unmatched junction bases numbered 11, after V lost 5 bases and J lost 7 bases. The CDR3 length is 15 residues. Germline assignment: CDR1 MNHEY and CDR2 SMNVEV (reference sequence). CDR3 amino acids: CASSHPRDSGNEQFF. The CDR3 DNA is TGTGCCAGCAGTCACCCACGGGACAGCGGTAATGAGCAGTTCTTC.

The rearrangement links TRBV2 to TRBJ1-5; no firm D call. Trimming shortened V by 5 bases and J by 7 bases, and 12 bases separated the two germline ends. CDR1 is SNHLY and CDR2 is FYNNEI in the germline V gene. The CDR3 sequence is 13 residues long. The CDR3 protein is CASSPLGFQPQHF. The CDR3 DNA reads TGTGCCAGCAGTCCGCTCGGATTCCAGCCCCAGCATTTT.

This chain links TRBV3-1 (or the pseudogene TRBV3-2) with TRBJ2-3, with D hard to call. The V end was cut by 5 bases, the J end by 2 bases, with 8 bases between. Germline assignment: CDR1 LGHDT and CDR2 YNNKEL (reference sequence). This CDR3 has 13 amino acids. This CDR3 is CASSTPITDTQYF. As DNA, the CDR3 is TGTGCCAGCAGCACACCTATCACAGATACGCAGTATTTT.

V is TRBV6-2 or TRBV6-3 and J is TRBJ2-3; TRBD2 might be the D (5 bases). The V gene's germline CDR1 is MNHEY and CDR2 SVGEGT. The CDR3 has 15 amino acids. The V end lost 2 bases, the J end lost 1 base, and 10 bases lay between the germline ends. CDR3 amino acids: CASSYRGLRTDTQYF. The CDR3 coding sequence is TGTGCCAGCAGTTACAGAGGGTTGCGCACAGATACGCAGTATTTT.

J is TRBJ1-4 and V is TRBV29-1; D perhaps matches TRBD1 (6 bases). CDR1 and CDR2 from the germline V gene are SQVTM and ANQGSEA. Trimming left V 7 bases short and J 0 bases short, with 12 bases between. This CDR3 contains 14 residues. Here the CDR3 DNA reads TGCAGCGCAAGGCAGGGGACAACTAATGAAAAACTGTTTTTT. Translating it yields CSARQGTTNEKLFF.